This entry lists 30 T cell receptor beta chains sequenced from one sample in a study of early stage breast cancer tumors. The repertoire was sequenced with immunoSEQ multiplex PCR; TCRdb's copy has only in-frame clones and lacks some. The data contain about 6,300 clones, around 69% of them singletons. Sequencing was done on a sample of normal breast tissue next to the tumor. The receptors here all came from a person aged 35 to 50 with breast cancer.

The chain recombines TRBV4-1 with TRBJ1-5; weak D call: TRBD1 (6 bases). Looked up from germline, CDR1 is MGHRA and CDR2 is YSYEKL. There are 15 residues in the CDR3. V shed 6 bases and J shed 1 base, with 13 bases lying between them. The CDR3 DNA follows: TGCGCCAGCAGGGGGATGGACAGAAGCAATCAGCCCCAGCATTTT. Its protein is CASRGMDRSNQPQHF.

This clone was picked up one time. Compared with germline, one end of the junction differs, possibly owing to a read error. The chain links TRBV11-2 to TRBJ2-1; 11 bases are a match to TRBD2. CDR1 SGHAT and CDR2 FQNNGV come from the germline V gene. The length of the CDR3 is 14 residues. CDR3 in amino acids: CASSLAGGVAEQFF. The CDR3 DNA sequence: TGTGCCAGCAGTTTAGCGGGAGGGGTTGCCGAGCAGTTCTTC.

The V gene is TRBV2, the J gene TRBJ2-3, with no clear D. V dropped 2 bases and J dropped 5 bases, with 8 bases sitting between them. Germline CDR1 and CDR2: SNHLY and FYNNEI. This CDR3 is 13 amino acids long. The chain's CDR3 is CASSELVRDTQYF. CDR3 in DNA: TGTGCCAGCAGTGAACTAGTAAGAGATACGCAGTATTTT.

This clone was recorded a few times. The V call is TRBV5-8, the J call TRBJ2-7; D remains ambiguous. Germline lookup yields CDR1 SGHTS and CDR2 YDEGEE. The CDR3 extends over 12 amino acids. V was pared by 3 bases and J by 9 bases, with 13 bases between. CDR3 residues: CASSSPAVVQYF. DNA of the CDR3: TGTGCCAGCAGCTCCCCCGCCGTCGTGCAGTACTTC.

The chain has TRBV5-6 and TRBJ2-7, with no clear D. The CDR3 loop spans 12 amino acids. V lost 2 bases to trimming and J lost 3 bases, with 6 bases between them. From germline, CDR1 is SGHDT and CDR2 YYEEEE. In DNA form, the CDR3 reads TGTGCCAGCAGCTTTTCACACTACGAGCAGTACTTC. This codes for CASSFSHYEQYF.

The rearrangement joins TRBV6-4 to TRBJ1-3; 9 positions agree with TRBD1. With 1 base clipped from V and 1 base from J, the junction kept 8 bases outside the gene matches. Germline assignment: CDR1 MRHNA and CDR2 SNTAGT. The length of the CDR3 is 18 residues. The CDR3 is CASSDLFIQGASGNTIYF. CDR3 nucleotides: TGTGCCAGCAGTGACTTATTTATACAGGGGGCATCTGGAAACACCATATATTTT.

The CDR3 DNA follows: TGCGCCAGCAGTGATGCAGGGAGCAATCAGCCCCAGCATTTT. It encodes CASSDAGSNQPQHF. The rearrangement uses TRBV10-2 and TRBJ1-5, with D possibly matching TRBD1 (5 bases). Looked up from germline, CDR1 is WSHSY and CDR2 is SAAADI. This CDR3 region has 14 residues. Trimming removed 3 bases at V and 1 base at J, with 7 bases between.

This chain uses TRBV19 with TRBJ1-3, with D perhaps TRBD1 (5 bases). Trimming took off 11 bases at V and 4 bases at J, with 12 bases between the two ends. CDR1 is LNHDA and CDR2 is SQIVND in the germline V gene (reference sequence). CDR3 length: 12 amino acids. The CDR3 is CAAKGSGNTIYF. The CDR3 DNA reads TGTGCCGCTAAGGGGTCCGGAAACACCATATATTTT.

This chain uses TRBV12-5 with TRBJ2-1; D is unclear. Trimming took off 3 bases at V and 10 bases at J, with 7 bases between the two ends. The CDR3 has 11 residues. The germline V gene encodes CDR1 LGHNT and CDR2 FRNRAP. The CDR3 DNA reads TGTGCTAGTGGTTTAAATAGGGAGCAGTTCTTC. Residues: CASGLNREQFF.

By proportion, this clone is large. CDR3 loop: CASSLGLALTGELFF. The CDR3 DNA reads TGCGCCAGCAGCTTGGGACTAGCTCTCACCGGGGAGCTGTTTTTT. The chain employs TRBV5-1 and TRBJ2-2; 7 positions match TRBD2. The CDR3 runs 15 residues. Trimming removed 0 bases from V and 4 bases from J; junction bases left unmatched: 3. Germline V lookup: CDR1 SGHRS, CDR2 YFSETQ.

V usage is TRBV7-2 and J usage is TRBJ2-1, with a possible D match to TRBD2 (7 bases). Germline CDR1 reads SGHTA; CDR2 reads FQGNSA. This CDR3 has 15 amino acids. With 4 bases removed from V and 1 base from J, the gap between germline ends came to 11 bases. CDR3 coding DNA: TGTGCCAGCAGCTGGGGAGGGGGGTCCTACAATGAGCAGTTCTTC. This codes for CASSWGGGSYNEQFF.

This clone was observed a few times. The chain has TRBV4-2 and TRBJ2-7; TRBD1 matches 7 bases. Trimming cost V 4 bases and J 6 bases; bases outside gene matches: 9. Germline CDR1 reads LGHNA; CDR2 reads YNFKEQ. The CDR3 has 14 residues. DNA of the CDR3: TGTGCCAGCAGCCGGAATACAGGGGTCCTCGAGCAGTACTTC. Protein: CASSRNTGVLEQYF.

This chain links TRBV6-1 with TRBJ1-5, with D unclear. The CDR3 spans 15 residues. In germline, CDR1 is MNHNS, CDR2 SASEGT. V gave up 0 bases and J gave up 0 bases, with 6 bases separating them. Here the CDR3 DNA reads TGTGCCAGCAGTGAAGCAGATTATAGCAATCAGCCCCAGCATTTT. Amino acid sequence: CASSEADYSNQPQHF.

The chain joins TRBV23-1 to TRBJ2-7; a weak D match, TRBD2 (5 bases). TRBV23-1 is recorded as an ORF, its role being uncertain. CDR3 size: 14 residues. V lost 5 bases to trimming and J lost 4 bases, with 15 bases between them. CDR3: CASSSGTVFYEQYF. In DNA form, the CDR3 reads TGCGCCAGCAGTAGCGGAACAGTTTTTTACGAGCAGTACTTC.

The genes are TRBV6-1 and TRBJ1-5; possible D gene TRBD1, 5 bases. CDR1 and CDR2 from the germline V gene are MNHNS and SASEGT. V dropped 2 bases and J dropped 6 bases, with 17 bases sitting between them. The CDR3 contains 16 residues. This CDR3 is CASSERPREVGQPQHF. Written as DNA, the CDR3 is TGTGCCAGCAGTGAACGCCCCAGGGAGGTTGGTCAGCCCCAGCATTTT.

V and J are TRBV21-1 and TRBJ2-1; the table gives TRBD2 as D, unverified against the DNA. TRBV21-1 is designated a pseudogene. The CDR3 is 16 residues long. The CDR3 nucleotides read TGTGCCAGCAGCAAAAAAGGGGGGGACTCTTACAATGAGCAGTTCTTC. It codes for CASSKKGGDSYNEQFF.

This clone was seen a handful of times. V and J are TRBV7-3 and TRBJ2-3; D is unclear. The CDR3 contains 13 residues. V gave up 5 bases and J gave up 0 bases, with 6 bases separating them. Germline values: CDR1 SGHTA, CDR2 FQGTGA. The CDR3 loop reads CASSQLSTDTQYF. The CDR3 DNA reads TGTGCCAGCAGCCAGCTTAGCACAGATACGCAGTATTTT.

The V gene is TRBV11-3, the J gene TRBJ2-1; 7 nucleotides match TRBD2. The germline V gene encodes CDR1 SGHNT and CDR2 YENEEA. The CDR3 covers 15 residues. V gave up 5 bases and J gave up 7 bases; unmatched junction bases: 11. The CDR3 DNA follows: TGTGCCAGCAGCCAGGGTGGACTAGGAAATAATGAGCAGTTCTTC. Protein: CASSQGGLGNNEQFF.

The chain links TRBV7-2 to TRBJ2-7; D is possibly TRBD1 (8 bases). Germline-derived CDR1 and CDR2 are SGHTA and FQGNSA. The CDR3 totals 14 residues. V lost 5 bases and J lost 4, with 15 bases in between. The CDR3 region has the DNA TGTGCCAGCAGCCTGGGAGGGACAGGTTACGAGCAGTACTTC. Its translation is CASSLGGTGYEQYF. Full variable domain (remainder filled in from reference TRBV7-2 and TRBJ2-7): GAGVSQSPSNKVTEKGKDVELRCDPISGHTALYWYRQSLGQGLEFLIYFQGNSAPDKSGLPSDRFSAERTGGSVSTLTIQRTQQEDSAVYLCASSLGGTGYEQYFGPGTRLTVT.

This clone is medium-sized (0.01 to 0.1%) by share. The V and J genes are TRBV6-1 and TRBJ1-5, with 8 positions matching TRBD1. Per the germline V gene, CDR1 is MNHNS and CDR2 is SASEGT. The CDR3 is 13 residues long. Germline trimming cut 6 bases from V and 5 bases from J; bases unmatched to any gene: 3. The CDR3 sequence is CASRGQVDQPQHF. The CDR3 nucleotides read TGTGCCAGCAGGGGACAGGTCGATCAGCCCCAGCATTTT.

The rearrangement links TRBV19 to TRBJ2-3, with D possibly called TRBD1 or TRBD2 (6 bases each). Trimming took off 7 bases at V and 3 bases at J, with 14 bases between the two ends. The CDR3 runs to 14 residues. From germline, CDR1 is LNHDA and CDR2 SQIVND (reference sequence). CDR3 bases: TGTGCCAGTAAGGGGGGCTATGATACAGATACGCAGTATTTT. Its protein product is CASKGGYDTDTQYF. The full variable domain, its missing parts supplied by reference TRBV19 and TRBJ2-3, is DGGITQSPKYLFRKEGQNVTLSCEQNLNHDAMYWYRQDPGQGLRLIYYSQIVNDFQKGDIAEGYSVSREKKESFPLTVTSAQKNPTAFYLCASKGGYDTDTQYFGPGTRLTVL.

About this clone itself: A much larger clone differs from this one at a single base, so this may be a read error. Other DNA sequences of this sample code for an identical CDR3. The CDR3 nucleotides read TGTGCCAGCAGTGAACTAGCGGGAGGGCCAGATACGCAGTATTTT. Its protein product is CASSELAGGPDTQYF. V and J are TRBV6-1 and TRBJ2-3, with TRBD2 matching 12 bases. The germline CDR1 and CDR2 sequences are MNHNS and SASEGT. The CDR3 is made up of 15 amino acids. The ends lost 2 bases at V and 4 bases at J; junction bases unmatched: 1.

The chain has TRBV14 and TRBJ1-1, with D maybe TRBD1 (6 bases). The CDR3 is made up of 16 amino acids. Germline CDR1 is SGHDN and CDR2 is FVKESK. Trimming took off 4 bases at V and 4 bases at J, with 19 bases between the two ends. CDR3 amino acids: CASSPLATGWSTEAFF. CDR3 DNA: TGTGCCAGCAGCCCCCTAGCTACAGGGTGGAGCACTGAAGCTTTCTTT.

The sample holds a few counts of this clone. This sequence joins TRBV29-1 and TRBJ2-5; 14 bases are shared with TRBD2. The CDR3 runs to 15 residues. The V and J ends lost 5 bases and 5 bases, in that order; junction bases with no gene match: 7. Germline V gene lookup returns CDR1 SQVTM and CDR2 ANQGSEA. The chain's CDR3 is CSVRTSGRIGETQYF. The CDR3 region has the DNA TGCAGCGTTAGGACTAGCGGGAGGATCGGGGAGACCCAGTACTTC.

The chain couples TRBV7-2 to TRBJ2-2, with D maybe TRBD2 (6 bases). The CDR3 sequence is 13 residues long. Germline assignment: CDR1 SGHTA and CDR2 FQGNSA. Trimming shortened V by 4 bases and J by 10 bases, and 13 bases separated the two germline ends. CDR3 nucleotide sequence: TGTGCCAGCAGCTACCGGGAGCCGAAGGAGCTGTTTTTT. Encoded protein: CASSYREPKELFF.

The chain is built from TRBV7-2 and TRBJ2-3; 8 bases map to TRBD2. J was trimmed by 1 base and V by 5 bases; bases with no gene match: 11. This CDR3 region has 17 residues. In germline, CDR1 is SGHTA, CDR2 FQGNSA. The CDR3 is CASSPAPGGRGTDTQYF. CDR3 nucleotide sequence: TGTGCCAGCAGCCCTGCCCCGGGAGGGCGGGGCACAGATACGCAGTATTTT.

The J gene is TRBJ2-3, the V gene TRBV5-1; 7 bases map to TRBD2. The CDR3 covers 16 residues. V lost 5 bases, J lost 0 bases, and 9 bases stayed unmatched. CDR1 is SGHRS and CDR2 is YFSETQ in the germline V gene. CDR3 nucleotides: TGCGCCAGCAGATCAAACGCGGGAGTTAGCACAGATACGCAGTATTTT. Translated, it gives CASRSNAGVSTDTQYF.

There are a few counts of this clone. This chain joins TRBV11-1 and TRBJ2-7, with unresolved D. The CDR3 runs to 14 residues. Trimming left V 5 bases short and J 4 bases short, with 15 bases between. The germline gives CDR1 SGHAT, CDR2 FQDESV (reference sequence). The CDR3 here is CASSPSLPDYEQYF. For the CDR3, the DNA is TGTGCCAGCAGCCCCTCCCTCCCAGATTACGAGCAGTACTTC.

This clone showed up just a few times. The genes are TRBV13 and TRBJ2-7, with D maybe TRBD1 (6 bases). CDR3 length: 13 amino acids. The V end lost 4 bases, the J end lost 3 bases, and 10 bases lay between the germline ends. Germline-derived CDR1 and CDR2 are PRHDT and FYEKMQ (reference sequence). The CDR3, as DNA: TGTGCCAGCAGCTCGAGACAGGTCTACGAGCAGTACTTC. Translating gives CASSSRQVYEQYF. Full variable domain (outside the CDR3, taken from reference TRBV13 and TRBJ2-7): AAGVIQSPRHLIKEKRETATLKCYPIPRHDTVYWYQQGPGQDPQFLISFYEKMQSDKGSIPDRFSAQQFSDYHSELNMSSLELGDSALYFCASSSRQVYEQYFGPGTRLTVT.

This clone was seen a single time. The chain employs TRBV2 and TRBJ2-5; D perhaps matches TRBD2 (5 bases). This CDR3 has 14 amino acids. Per germline, CDR1 SNHLY and CDR2 FYNNEI. V lost 2 bases to trimming and J lost 5 bases, with 12 bases between them. CDR3 region: CASSELPGWETQYF. In DNA form, the CDR3 reads TGTGCCAGCAGTGAATTGCCGGGGTGGGAGACCCAGTACTTC. The full variable domain, with the rest looked up from reference TRBV2 and TRBJ2-5, is EPEVTQTPSHQVTQMGQEVILRCVPISNHLYFYWYRQILGQKVEFLVSFYNNEISEKSEIFDDQFSVERPDGSNFTLKIRSTKLEDSAMYFCASSELPGWETQYFGPGTRLLVL.